Presented here are 13 T cell receptor beta chains from one specimen sequenced in a study of cytomegalovirus exposure and HLA in healthy donors. PCR involved 60 Vbeta and 13 Jbeta primers. Sequenced by immunoSEQ multiplex PCR; TCRdb stores in-frame clones only, minus some. The sample has approximately 37,000 clones; 74% are singletons. Sequences were obtained from PBMCs. These receptors were collected from a man aged 30-40 years in good health and CMV-seronegative.

This clone was seen a few times. The DNA of the CDR3 is TGCGCCAGCAGCCAAATCAGGGTTAGCACTGAAGCTTTCTTT. Translating it yields CASSQIRVSTEAFF. The chain links TRBV4-1 to TRBJ1-1; maybe TRBD1 (5 bases). V was trimmed by 2 bases and J by 4 bases, leaving 11 bases between them. Germline CDR1 and CDR2: MGHRA and YSYEKL. The CDR3 is 14 amino acids.

The CDR3 region is CASSRPSGGVYEQYF. The CDR3 DNA follows: TGTGCCAGCAGTCGACCTAGCGGGGGAGTCTACGAGCAGTACTTC. V gene TRBV27 combines with J gene TRBJ2-7; 10 bases align to TRBD2. This CDR3 has 15 residues. Germline V lookup: CDR1 MNHEY, CDR2 SMNVEV (reference sequence). Trimming cost V 5 bases and J 3 bases; bases outside gene matches: 7.

The chain uses TRBV6-5 and TRBJ2-7; the D gene is possibly TRBD2 (6 bases). The V end lost 8 bases, the J end lost 0 bases, and 11 bases lay between the germline ends. Germline loops: CDR1 MNHEY, CDR2 SVGAGI. The CDR3 contains 13 residues. The CDR3 protein is CASSRGPSYEQYF. The DNA of the CDR3 is TGTGCCAGCTCGCGGGGCCCCTCCTACGAGCAGTACTTC.

This sequence joins TRBV7-9 and TRBJ2-3; 9 nucleotides agree with TRBD2. CDR3 size: 16 residues. In germline, CDR1 is SEHNR, CDR2 FQNEAQ (reference sequence). V lost 2 bases, J lost 2 bases, and 5 bases stayed unmatched. CDR3 DNA sequence: TGTGCCAGCAGCTTACGAGCGGGGGGACCCACAGATACGCAGTATTTT. It yields the protein CASSLRAGGPTDTQYF.

This clone has only one observation. The chain combines TRBV30 with TRBJ1-5, with D tentatively TRBD1 (5 bases). This CDR3 comprises 13 residues. Deletions cut 1 base from V and 7 bases from J, with 11 bases between. Germline CDR1 is GTSNPN and CDR2 is SVGIG (reference sequence). CDR3 protein: CAWSGNGGQPQHF. Here the CDR3 DNA reads TGTGCCTGGAGTGGGAACGGGGGACAGCCCCAGCATTTT.

This chain uses TRBV7-2 with TRBJ1-2; D possibly corresponds to TRBD1 (6 bases). V was cut by 4 bases and J by 0 bases, with 15 bases left in between. Germline lookup yields CDR1 SGHTA and CDR2 FQGNSA. The CDR3 totals 16 residues. CDR3 protein: CASSSVGTTPNYGYTF. In DNA form, the CDR3 reads TGTGCCAGCAGCTCGGTCGGGACAACTCCTAACTATGGCTACACCTTC.

This rearrangement joins TRBV29-1 to TRBJ1-4; no clear D. The CDR3 spans 14 residues. CDR1 and CDR2 (germline): SQVTM, ANQGSEA. V lost 1 base to trimming and J lost 4 bases, with 10 bases between them. In DNA form, the CDR3 reads TGCAGCGTTGAAGGCCCGAATAGTAATGAAAAACTGTTTTTT. Its translation is CSVEGPNSNEKLFF.

The chain uses TRBV9 and TRBJ2-3; D possibly corresponds to TRBD2 (7 bases). The ends were cut back, 2 bases at V and 7 bases at J, with 17 bases in the middle. The CDR3 loop spans 15 amino acids. Germline lookup yields CDR1 SGDLS and CDR2 YYNGEE. The CDR3 loop reads CASSVVGGGLYTQYF. DNA for the CDR3: TGTGCCAGCAGCGTGGTTGGGGGGGGCCTATATACGCAGTATTTT. Filled out from reference TRBV9 and TRBJ2-3, the complete variable domain reads DSGVTQTPKHLITATGQRVTLRCSPRSGDLSVYWYQQSLDQGLQFLIQYYNGEERAKGNILERFSAQQFPDLHSELNLSSLELGDSALYFCASSVVGGGLYTQYFGPGTRLTVL.

This clone appeared once. The V and J genes are TRBV5-8 and TRBJ2-1; 7 nucleotides line up with TRBD1. Germline values: CDR1 SGHTS, CDR2 YDEGEE. The CDR3 totals 16 residues. After removal of 3 bases from V and 4 bases from J, the junction contained 10 bases not matched to a gene. The CDR3 sequence: CASSSGTARNYNEQFF. Written as DNA, the CDR3 is TGTGCCAGCAGCTCCGGGACAGCCAGAAATTACAATGAGCAGTTCTTC.

The chain employs TRBV7-8 and TRBJ2-5; 8 nucleotides align to TRBD2. The CDR3 has 19 amino acids. Germline V gives CDR1 SGHVS, CDR2 FQNEAQ. V was pared by 5 bases and J by 4 bases, with 21 bases of the junction left unmatched. CDR3 nucleotide sequence: TGTGCCAGCAGCCGTCCTTTATTAGGGGTAGCGGGGAGGGTAGAGACCCAGTACTTC. It encodes CASSRPLLGVAGRVETQYF.

V gene TRBV29-1 combines with J gene TRBJ2-2; weak D call: TRBD1 (6 bases). This CDR3 has 14 residues. The germline V and J ends were trimmed by 7 bases and 2 bases, with 14 bases remaining between them. CDR1 and CDR2 from the germline V gene are SQVTM and ANQGSEA. Here the CDR3 DNA reads TGCAGCGCCGAACAGGGATTCAACACCGGGGAGCTGTTTTTT. This gives the protein CSAEQGFNTGELFF.

The chain employs TRBV4-1 and TRBJ2-7; a possible D gene is TRBD2 (5 bases). The V gene's germline CDR1 is MGHRA and CDR2 YSYEKL. The CDR3 is made up of 16 amino acids. V lost 1 base to trimming and J lost 3 bases, with 16 bases between them. The CDR3 region is CASSQGITRAGYEQYF. CDR3 nucleotides: TGCGCCAGCAGCCAAGGAATCACGAGGGCGGGCTACGAGCAGTACTTC.

The rearrangement uses TRBV11-3 and TRBJ2-7; no definite D call. Germline V CDR1 and CDR2: SGHNT, YENEEA. The ends were cut back, 4 bases at V and 6 bases at J, with 13 bases in the middle. This CDR3 is 13 amino acids long. Here the CDR3 reads CASSSGKFGEQYF. In DNA, the CDR3 is TGTGCCAGCAGCTCTGGCAAGTTTGGCGAGCAGTACTTC.